Listed below are T cell receptor beta chains from one sample, sequenced in a study of blood T cell repertoires in COVID-19. Sequenced by immunoSEQ multiplex PCR; TCRdb stores in-frame clones only, minus some. This table holds 150,000 to 200,000 clones, about 86% found once. The sample was PBMCs or T cells enriched from blood (not recorded which). The origin of the receptors is a woman aged 40 to 50 in a cohort exposed to, infected with or recovered from COVID-19 (not recorded which). Each CDR3 is given with its conserved first and last residue. The order of the fields is CDR3 length, V gene, D gene, J gene, clone size, CDR3 DNA, CDR3 protein. D genes are given only for firm matches. Clone size appears in some rows only: once, few, many, or a class for an expanded clone.

>14|TRBV2|-|TRBJ1-2|-
TGTGCCAGCACTAGTCAGCGCCAAGCGATCGGCTACACCTTC
CASTSQRQAIGYTF
>14|TRBV5-4|-|TRBJ2-3|-
TGTGCCAGCGGTAGCGGTGGCACCACAGATACGCAGTATTTT
CASGSGGTTDTQYF
>14|TRBV7-9|-|TRBJ2-7|-
TGTGCCAGCAGCTTTCTTAGCGGAACCTACGAGCAGTACTTC
CASSFLSGTYEQYF
>15|TRBV7-6|TRBD1|TRBJ1-2|-
TGTGCCAGCAGCTCCGGGACAGGGGTGGGCTATGGCTACACCTTC
CASSSGTGVGYGYTF
>15|TRBV7-9|-|TRBJ1-2|-
TGTGCCAGCAGCTTAGAGGCGGAAGTGGACTATGGCTACACCTTC
CASSLEAEVDYGYTF
>16|TRBV4-2|TRBD1|TRBJ1-4|-
TGTGCCAGCAGCTCCCGACAGGGTAGCGGTAATGAAAAACTGTTTTTT
CASSSRQGSGNEKLFF
>12|TRBV28|-|TRBJ1-2|-
TGTGCCAGCAGTTTCGCAGACTATGGCTACACCTTC
CASSFADYGYTF
>15|TRBV2|-|TRBJ2-2|-
TGTGCCAGCAGTGAAACCAGGGAAGACACCGGGGAGCTGTTTTTT
CASSETREDTGELFF
>13|TRBV30|-|TRBJ1-2|-
TGTGCCTGGAGTGTACTACAGGACTATGGCTACACCTTC
CAWSVLQDYGYTF
>15|TRBV7-9|-|TRBJ2-7|-
TGTGCCAGCAGCTTAGGATACGTACACTCCTACGAGCAGTACTTC
CASSLGYVHSYEQYF
>14|TRBV27|TRBD1|TRBJ2-3|-
TGTGCCAGCAGTTTAAAGGACAGGGCCGATACGCAGTATTTT
CASSLKDRADTQYF
>15|TRBV15|-|TRBJ2-3|-
TGTGCCACCAGCAGAGATCAGGGAGGAGCAGATACGCAGTATTTT
CATSRDQGGADTQYF
>13|TRBV6-5|TRBD1|TRBJ1-3|-
TGTGCCAGCAAAACGACAGGGGTAAACACCATATATTTT
CASKTTGVNTIYF
>16|TRBV19|TRBD1|TRBJ1-6|-
TGTGCCAGTAGGCCACCTCCCGGGACAGGGAATTCACCCCTCCACTTT
CASRPPPGTGNSPLHF
>15|TRBV13|-|TRBJ1-6|-
TGTGCCAGCAGCTTTGAATTCCAGAACGATTCACCCCTCCACTTT
CASSFEFQNDSPLHF
>16|TRBV4-1|TRBD1|TRBJ2-7|-
TGCGCCAGCAGCCCCCAGGGGGCACGGTCCCAAGACGAGCAGTACTTC
CASSPQGARSQDEQYF
>19|TRBV4-1|TRBD2|TRBJ2-2|-
TGCGCCAGCAGCCAAGATCCCAGAGGAGCGGGGGCCTACACCGGGGAGCTGTTTTTT
CASSQDPRGAGAYTGELFF
>15|TRBV6-5|-|TRBJ2-5|-
TGTGCCAGCAGTTACAGGGGTTCCACCCAAGAGACCCAGTACTTC
CASSYRGSTQETQYF
>14|TRBV5-1|-|TRBJ1-1|few
TGCGCCAGCAGCTTGACCGGGTTGAACACTGAAGCTTTCTTT
CASSLTGLNTEAFF
>15|TRBV25-1|TRBD2|TRBJ2-7|-
TGTGCCAGCAGCACACTAGCGGGATACGACCACGAGCAGTACTTC
CASSTLAGYDHEQYF